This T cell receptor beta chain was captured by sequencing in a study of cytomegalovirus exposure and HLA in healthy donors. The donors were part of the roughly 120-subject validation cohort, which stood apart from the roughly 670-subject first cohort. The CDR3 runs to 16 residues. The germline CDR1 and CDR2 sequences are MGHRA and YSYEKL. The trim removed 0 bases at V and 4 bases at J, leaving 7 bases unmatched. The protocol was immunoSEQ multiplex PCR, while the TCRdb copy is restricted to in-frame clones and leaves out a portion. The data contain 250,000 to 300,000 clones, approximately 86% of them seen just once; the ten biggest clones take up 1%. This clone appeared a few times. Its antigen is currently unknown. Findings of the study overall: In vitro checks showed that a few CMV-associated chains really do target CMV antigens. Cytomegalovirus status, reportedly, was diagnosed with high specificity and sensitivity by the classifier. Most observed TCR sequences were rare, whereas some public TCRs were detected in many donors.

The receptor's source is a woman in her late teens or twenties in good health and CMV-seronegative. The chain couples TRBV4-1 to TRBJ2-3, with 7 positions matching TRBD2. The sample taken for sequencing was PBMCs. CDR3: CASSQDRRGRADTQYF. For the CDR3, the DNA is TGCGCCAGCAGCCAAGATCGGCGGGGGAGGGCAGATACGCAGTATTTT.